These T cell receptor beta chains were read from a single sample in a study of CD8+CD57+ T cells in acquired aplastic anemia. TCRdb processed the reads anew with MiXCR; each CDR3 protein has one entry. The sample contains some 16,000 distinct CDR3 sequences, roughly two fifths of which appear only once. The sample taken for sequencing was CD8+CD57+ T cells sorted from PBMCs. Receptors were obtained from a human donor with aplastic anemia. Both conserved end residues are part of each CDR3. Fields, in order: clone size, CDR3 length, V gene, D gene, J gene, CDR3 protein, CDR3 DNA. The D gene is left open where the match is weak. Clone size, where shown, is once, few, many, or a class for clones that have expanded.

.,14,TRBV24-1,.,TRBJ2-5,CATSDRTIQETQYF,TGTGCCACCAGTGATAGGACTATCCAAGAGACCCAGTACTTC
few,16,TRBV7-6,TRBD1,TRBJ1-3,CASSLATGVSGNTIYF,TGTGCCAGCAGCTTGGCAACAGGGGTCTCTGGAAACACCATATATTTT
few,15,TRBV5-1,.,TRBJ2-7,CASSLEGWGYYEQYF,TGCGCCAGCAGCTTGGAAGGTTGGGGCTACTACGAGCAGTACTTC
many,13,TRBV20-1,.,TRBJ1-1,CSASPGTNTEAFF,TGCAGTGCTAGCCCAGGGACGAACACTGAAGCTTTCTTT
few,14,TRBV20-1,TRBD2,TRBJ2-7,CSAGKNLAGGEQYF,TGCAGTGCTGGCAAAAACCTAGCGGGAGGCGAGCAGTACTTC
many,16,TRBV6-2/TRBV6-3,TRBD2,TRBJ2-5,CASSQTSGEYQETQYF,TGTGCCAGCAGTCAGACTAGCGGGGAGTACCAAGAGACCCAGTACTTC
.,15,TRBV2,TRBD2,TRBJ2-7,CASCNARGGPYEQYF,TGTGCCAGCTGTAACGCACGGGGGGGGCCTTACGAGCAGTACTTC
.,18,TRBV5-6,TRBD1,TRBJ2-3,CASSFQGTGVFGTDTQYF,TGTGCCAGCAGCTTTCAGGGGACAGGGGTTTTTGGCACAGATACGCAGTATTTT
.,13,TRBV10-1,.,TRBJ1-4,CASQTGPGEKLFF,TGCGCCAGCCAGACAGGTCCCGGGGAAAAACTGTTTTTT
.,13,TRBV4-1,TRBD1,TRBJ1-2,CASSQQDRGGYTF,TGCGCCAGCAGCCAACAGGACAGGGGTGGCTACACCTTC
many,12,TRBV7-8,.,TRBJ2-1,CASTYDLHEQFF,TGTGCCAGCACCTACGACTTGCATGAGCAGTTCTTC
.,14,TRBV2,.,TRBJ2-2,CAILTGANTGELFF,TGTGCCATCCTGACAGGAGCGAACACCGGGGAGCTGTTTTTT
.,15,TRBV19,.,TRBJ1-2,CASSTQPETNYGYTF,TGTGCCAGTAGTACTCAGCCAGAGACGAACTATGGCTACACCTTC
few,16,TRBV4-2,TRBD2,TRBJ2-2,CASSQDGTSGSGELFF,TGTGCCAGCAGCCAAGATGGGACTAGCGGGAGCGGGGAGCTGTTTTTT
.,16,TRBV6-4,TRBD2,TRBJ2-5,CASSDGTSGGEETQYF,TGTGCCAGCAGTGACGGGACTAGCGGGGGGGAAGAGACCCAGTACTTC
many,12,TRBV24-1,.,TRBJ2-3,CATSDSTDTQYF,TGTGCCACCAGTGATTCCACAGATACGCAGTATTTT
.,16,TRBV6-4,TRBD2,TRBJ2-2,CASSELAGVNTGELFF,TGTGCCAGCAGTGAGTTAGCGGGGGTGAACACCGGGGAGCTGTTTTTT
.,15,TRBV20-1,TRBD2,TRBJ2-7,CSARGTSGYSYEQYF,TGCAGTGCTAGGGGGACTAGCGGGTACTCCTACGAGCAGTACTTC
many,14,TRBV19,.,TRBJ1-6,CASSIGGTGTSLHF,TGTGCCAGTAGTATCGGTGGGACCGGGACTTCCCTCCACTTT
.,13,TRBV7-9,.,TRBJ2-3,CASSSNGGDTQYF,TGTGCCAGCAGCTCCAATGGCGGAGATACGCAGTATTTT
.,17,TRBV11-1,TRBD2,TRBJ2-7,CASSSPPQGGVDYEQYF,TGTGCCAGCAGCTCACCCCCTCAGGGAGGGGTAGACTACGAGCAGTACTTC
many,13,TRBV10-3,.,TRBJ2-7,CAIRRGFSYEQYF,TGTGCCATCAGGAGAGGTTTCTCCTACGAGCAGTACTTC
.,14,TRBV29-1,TRBD1,TRBJ1-2,CSVDSARGTYGYTF,TGCAGCGTTGATTCGGCCAGGGGGACCTATGGCTACACCTTC
once,17,TRBV11-2,.,TRBJ2-7,CASSLRERVSAGSEQYF,TGTGCCAGCAGCTTAAGGGAGAGGGTTTCGGCGGGAAGCGAGCAGTACTTC
.,14,TRBV5-1,.,TRBJ2-7,CASSLLGTPYEQYF,TGCGCCAGCAGCTTGCTGGGGACACCCTACGAGCAGTACTTC
.,14,TRBV7-9,.,TRBJ2-2,CASNSMEGTGELFF,TGTGCCAGCAACTCGATGGAAGGAACCGGGGAGCTGTTTTTT
many,16,TRBV7-8,.,TRBJ2-2,CASSFGYRGGTGELFF,TGTGCCAGCAGCTTCGGTTATAGGGGAGGCACCGGGGAGCTGTTTTTT
.,15,TRBV19,TRBD2,TRBJ2-2,CASSSRAGGYGELFF,TGTGCCAGTAGTTCGAGAGCGGGAGGGTACGGGGAGCTGTTTTTT
.,14,TRBV27,.,TRBJ2-1,CASTRRDGYNEQFF,TGTGCCAGCACCCGCAGGGACGGGTACAATGAGCAGTTCTTC
.,14,TRBV15,.,TRBJ2-7,CASSLVQSSYEQYF,TGTGCCAGCAGCTTGGTACAGTCCTCCTACGAGCAGTACTTC
.,18,TRBV20-1,TRBD2,TRBJ2-5,CSARDRRLAGVYQETQYF,TGCAGTGCTAGAGATCGTCGACTAGCGGGGGTGTACCAAGAGACCCAGTACTTC
.,14,TRBV10-3,TRBD1,TRBJ1-1,CASSGDRRNTEAFF,TGTGCCAGCAGTGGGGACAGAAGGAACACTGAAGCTTTCTTT
few,12,TRBV19,.,TRBJ1-5,CASSEGNQPQHF,TGTGCCAGTAGCGAGGGCAATCAGCCCCAGCATTTT
few,13,TRBV20-1,.,TRBJ2-5,CSARPRARETQYF,TGCAGTGCTAGACCCCGAGCACGAGAGACCCAGTACTTC
few,13,TRBV13,.,TRBJ1-1,CASSLGQNTEAFF,TGTGCCAGCAGCTTAGGGCAGAACACTGAAGCTTTCTTT
.,15,TRBV28,.,TRBJ1-1,CASSPSGGKASEAFF,TGTGCCAGCAGTCCCTCGGGAGGGAAGGCGTCTGAAGCTTTCTTT
.,13,TRBV7-3,.,TRBJ1-5,CAGSQDISQPQHF,TGTGCCGGCAGCCAAGATATAAGTCAGCCCCAGCATTTT
many,15,TRBV10-2,.,TRBJ2-3,CASSEVAYRWYTQYF,TGCGCCAGCAGTGAGGTGGCGTATCGGTGGTATACGCAGTATTTT